These 3 T cell receptor beta chains came from one sample sequenced in a study of cytomegalovirus exposure and HLA in healthy donors. PCR employed 60 Vbeta and 13 Jbeta primers. Measured with immunoSEQ multiplex PCR; TCRdb has only the in-frame clones, and not every one. The table includes about 120,000 clones, over 75% detected once. Sequencing used PBMCs. The source is a man aged 18-30 years in good health and CMV-seropositive.

The chain employs TRBV19 and TRBJ1-5, with TRBD1 identical over 8 bases. The germline gives CDR1 LNHDA, CDR2 SQIVND (reference sequence). V lost 6 bases to trimming and J lost 7 bases; unmatched junction nucleotides: 5. The CDR3 consists of 13 residues. The CDR3 loop is CASSDRGFQPQHF. DNA of the CDR3: TGTGCCAGTAGCGACAGGGGCTTCCAGCCCCAGCATTTT.

This chain joins TRBV15 and TRBJ2-1; no firm D call. The CDR3 is 14 residues long. V lost 0 bases and J 6 bases, leaving 9 bases between the germline ends. Germline V lookup: CDR1 LNHNV, CDR2 YYDKDF (reference sequence). In nucleotides, the CDR3 is TGTGCCACCAGCAGAGATCTACAGAGCAATGAGCAGTTCTTC. It specifies CATSRDLQSNEQFF.

V is TRBV9 and J is TRBJ1-1; possibly TRBD1 for D (5 bases). CDR1 is SGDLS, CDR2 YYNGEE, per germline. This CDR3 is 16 amino acids long. Trimming took off 0 bases at V and 3 bases at J, with 15 bases between the two ends. CDR3 in DNA: TGTGCCAGCAGCGTAGGGGTGGCGGGGGGAGACACTGAAGCTTTCTTT. It specifies CASSVGVAGGDTEAFF. The variable domain in full, completed from reference TRBV9 and TRBJ1-1, reads DSGVTQTPKHLITATGQRVTLRCSPRSGDLSVYWYQQSLDQGLQFLIQYYNGEERAKGNILERFSAQQFPDLHSELNLSSLELGDSALYFCASSVGVAGGDTEAFFGQGTRLTVV.